What follows are 27 T cell receptor beta chains derived from one specimen sequenced in a study of OX40 agonist ivuxolimab in advanced cancers. Measured with immunoSEQ multiplex PCR; TCRdb has only the in-frame clones, and not every one. The sample holds about 12,000 clones; nearly 80% are singletons and the top ten take over 25%. The sample consisted of CD4+ or CD8+ T cells sorted from blood, taken in a trial of the OX40 agonist ivuxolimab. The receptors stem from an adult with an advanced solid tumor such as melanoma, head and neck, liver or kidney cancer.

Turning to this clone: The same CDR3 can be traced to other DNA sequences in this sample. The rearrangement links TRBV6-1 to TRBJ2-7; D tentatively reads TRBD1 or TRBD2 (5 bases each). The germline gives CDR1 MNHNS, CDR2 SASEGT. The CDR3 contains 12 residues. Trimming removed 10 bases at V and 3 bases at J, with 13 bases between. CDR3 residues: CATLTDYYEQYF. In DNA form, the CDR3 reads TGTGCCACCCTGACAGACTACTACGAGCAGTACTTC.

The rearrangement links TRBV5-6 to TRBJ2-1; maybe TRBD2 (5 bases). This CDR3 contains 15 residues. Trimming removed 1 base from V and 7 bases from J, with 15 bases in between. Germline CDR1 reads SGHDT; CDR2 reads YYEEEE. Here the CDR3 DNA reads TGTGCCAGCAGCTTGTTTGGGTCAACTAGGAATGAGCAGTTCTTC. This sequence encodes CASSLFGSTRNEQFF. Complete variable domain (other parts from reference TRBV5-6 and TRBJ2-1): DAGVTQSPTHLIKTRGQQVTLRCSPKSGHDTVSWYQQALGQGPQFIFQYYEEEERQRGNFPDRFSGHQFPNYSSELNVNALLLGDSALYLCASSLFGSTRNEQFFGPGTRLTVL.

This clone is judged medium-sized. J is TRBJ2-3 and V is TRBV7-9; no reliable D call. There are 15 residues in the CDR3. Germline-derived CDR1 and CDR2 are SEHNR and FQNEAQ (reference sequence). The V end lost 5 bases, the J end lost 2 bases, and 14 bases lay between the germline ends. The CDR3 spells CASSTIASYTDTQYF. The CDR3 nucleotides are TGTGCCAGCAGCACGATAGCATCCTACACAGATACGCAGTATTTT.

The chain is built from TRBV9 and TRBJ2-1; 8 nucleotides align to TRBD2. Per germline, CDR1 SGDLS and CDR2 YYNGEE. The V gene end was trimmed by 3 bases and the J gene end by 7 bases; junction bases not matched to a gene: 9. This CDR3 is 15 amino acids long. The CDR3 protein is CASSDRGTSSNEQFF. In nucleotides, the CDR3 is TGTGCCAGCAGCGACCGCGGGACTAGTAGTAATGAGCAGTTCTTC.

This clone is classed as medium-sized. The gene calls are TRBV6-5 and TRBJ2-5, with 9 nucleotides matching TRBD2. J lost 2 bases, V lost 2 bases, and 3 bases had no gene match. The CDR3 is 15 amino acids. Germline V gene sequence: CDR1 MNHEY, CDR2 SVGAGI. The CDR3 is CASSYILAGQETQYF. The CDR3 DNA sequence: TGTGCCAGCAGTTACATCCTAGCGGGACAAGAGACCCAGTACTTC.

As to this clone: Different DNA sequences within this sample yield the same CDR3. CDR3 region: CASSLGHEQYF. CDR3 nucleotide sequence: TGTGCCAGCAGCTTGGGGCACGAGCAGTACTTC. The V and J genes are TRBV5-6 and TRBJ2-7; D gene uncertain. Germline loops: CDR1 SGHDT, CDR2 YYEEEE. Trimming removed 0 bases from V and 5 bases from J, with 3 bases in between. The CDR3 is made up of 11 amino acids.

V and J are TRBV27 and TRBJ2-7; tentatively, D is TRBD1 (5 bases). The V gene lost 0 bases and the J gene lost 2 bases, with 11 bases spanning the gap. The CDR3 spans 15 residues. CDR1 MNHEY and CDR2 SMNVEV come from the germline V gene (reference sequence). CDR3 DNA: TGTGCCAGCAGTTTATCAGCAGGGAACCCCTACGAGCAGTACTTC. Protein sequence: CASSLSAGNPYEQYF.

The CDR3 region is CASGENQPQHF. The CDR3 bases are TGTGCCAGCGGGGAGAATCAGCCCCAGCATTTT. V and J are TRBV9 and TRBJ1-5; D is ambiguous. CDR1 and CDR2 (germline): SGDLS, YYNGEE. The CDR3 loop spans 11 amino acids. Between the trimmed V and J ends, which lost 7 bases and 4 bases, there was a span of 6 bases.

CDR3 sequence reads: CATSGIGAQYF. The CDR3 DNA is TGTGCCACCAGTGGGATAGGCGCCCAGTACTTC. The J gene is TRBJ2-5, the V gene TRBV15; D remains unclear. Germline V gene sequence: CDR1 LNHNV, CDR2 YYDKDF (reference sequence). The CDR3 runs to 11 residues. The V end lost 6 bases, the J end lost 9 bases, and 11 bases lay between the germline ends.

This chain uses TRBV7-9 with TRBJ1-1; 11 bases fit TRBD1. This CDR3 region has 16 residues. J was trimmed by 0 bases and V by 5 bases; bases with no gene match: 5. Germline CDR1 SEHNR, CDR2 FQNEAQ (reference sequence). This chain's CDR3 is CASSRDRGRMNTEAFF. In DNA, the CDR3 is TGTGCCAGCAGCCGGGACAGGGGGAGGATGAACACTGAAGCTTTCTTT.

The rearrangement joins TRBV7-9 to TRBJ1-1; unclear D gene. Germline-derived CDR1 and CDR2 are SEHNR and FQNEAQ (reference sequence). CDR3 size: 16 residues. V gave up 1 base and J gave up 0 bases, with 12 bases separating them. The CDR3 protein is CASSLDGSYVNTEAFF. CDR3 DNA: TGTGCCAGCAGCTTAGATGGCAGCTACGTGAACACTGAAGCTTTCTTT.

The chain has TRBV6-5 and TRBJ1-4; D is undetermined. The CDR3 loop spans 14 amino acids. Germline V gives CDR1 MNHEY, CDR2 SVGAGI. The V end lost 6 bases, the J end lost 4 bases, and 12 bases lay between the germline ends. In DNA form, the CDR3 reads TGTGCCAGCAGAGCGGGTGATGATAATGAAAAACTGTTTTTT. It translates to CASRAGDDNEKLFF.

The rearrangement uses TRBV6-5 and TRBJ2-7; TRBD1 agrees at 9 bases. J gave up 4 bases and V 2 bases, and 6 bases lay outside the gene matches. The CDR3 runs to 15 residues. Germline V gene data show CDR1 as MNHEY and CDR2 as SVGAGI. CDR3 loop: CASSYPGQGLYEQYF. The DNA of the CDR3 is TGTGCCAGCAGTTACCCGGGACAGGGCTTGTACGAGCAGTACTTC.

The V and J genes are TRBV6-4 and TRBJ2-2, with TRBD1 as a possible D gene (6 bases). This CDR3 has 13 amino acids. The V end was cut by 8 bases, the J end by 0 bases, with 7 bases between. The germline V gene encodes CDR1 MRHNA and CDR2 SNTAGT. The DNA of the CDR3 is TGTGCCAGCGGGACAACGAACACCGGGGAGCTGTTTTTT. Encoded protein: CASGTTNTGELFF.

The chain carries TRBV27 and TRBJ1-6; D is possibly TRBD1 (6 bases). The length of the CDR3 is 14 residues. Germline V CDR1 and CDR2: MNHEY, SMNVEV (reference sequence). Between the trimmed V and J ends, which lost 4 bases and 8 bases, there was a span of 12 bases. This chain's CDR3 is CASSSSGAHSPLHF. The CDR3 DNA follows: TGTGCCAGCAGTTCCTCAGGGGCCCATTCACCCCTCCACTTT.

The V gene is TRBV25-1, the J gene TRBJ2-1; TRBD1 aligns across 8 bases. The CDR3 length is 15 residues. Trimming cost V 2 bases and J 5 bases; bases outside gene matches: 5. CDR1 and CDR2 (germline): MGHDK, SYGVNS. The CDR3 DNA reads TGTGCCAGCAGTGAAGGGGCAGGGGGCCACAATGAGCAGTTCTTC. Translating gives CASSEGAGGHNEQFF.

The V gene is TRBV7-2, the J gene TRBJ1-6; 7 bases line up with TRBD1. The CDR3 loop spans 17 amino acids. Per the germline V gene, CDR1 is SGHTA and CDR2 is FQGNSA. V lost 3 bases to trimming and J lost 10 bases; unmatched junction nucleotides: 15. This chain's CDR3 is CASSLFGADRSRSPLHF. The DNA of the CDR3 is TGTGCCAGCAGCTTGTTCGGGGCGGACAGGTCACGATCACCCCTCCACTTT.

The chain couples TRBV27 to TRBJ1-5; 8 bases are a match to TRBD1. This CDR3 has 17 amino acids. V gave up 6 bases and J gave up 2 bases; unmatched junction bases: 12. In germline, CDR1 is MNHEY, CDR2 SMNVEV (reference sequence). CDR3 region: CASRPLGQDFGNQPQHF. CDR3 DNA sequence: TGTGCCAGCAGGCCGTTGGGACAGGATTTTGGCAATCAGCCCCAGCATTTT.

The J gene is TRBJ2-1, the V gene TRBV5-6, with 7 bases that match TRBD1. The CDR3 spans 15 residues. The trim removed 4 bases at V and 4 bases at J, leaving 8 bases unmatched. The germline gives CDR1 SGHDT, CDR2 YYEEEE. The CDR3 DNA follows: TGTGCCAGCAGCCCCAAAGGGGGCACTTACAATGAGCAGTTCTTC. Amino acid sequence: CASSPKGGTYNEQFF.

The J gene is TRBJ1-4, the V gene TRBV7-9; possible D gene TRBD1, 5 bases. CDR3 length: 16 amino acids. Germline lookup yields CDR1 SEHNR and CDR2 FQNEAQ (reference sequence). With 3 bases removed from V and 5 bases from J, the gap between germline ends came to 16 bases. The CDR3 loop is CASSFRDSHENEKLFF. The CDR3 region has the DNA TGTGCCAGCAGCTTCAGGGACTCCCACGAGAATGAAAAACTGTTTTTT.

The rearrangement links TRBV4-2 to TRBJ2-2; 11 nucleotides agree with TRBD1. The CDR3 is made up of 16 amino acids. V trimming: 3 bases; J trimming: 3 bases; junction bases outside the gene matches: 3. From germline, CDR1 is LGHNA and CDR2 YNFKEQ. The CDR3 DNA is TGTGCCAGCAGCCAGATGGACAGGGGGCACACCGGGGAGCTGTTTTTT. Amino acids: CASSQMDRGHTGELFF.

The CDR3 DNA is TGTGCCAGCAGCTTAGCGACACAGGGGACAGGGATTACTAACTATGGCTACACCTTC. The encoded protein is CASSLATQGTGITNYGYTF. The J gene is TRBJ1-2, the V gene TRBV11-2; TRBD1 matches 9 bases. This CDR3 contains 19 residues. Germline V CDR1 and CDR2: SGHAT, FQNNGV. Trimming at V came to 1 base and at J to 0 bases, leaving 12 bases not matched to a gene.

This rearrangement joins TRBV19 to TRBJ2-1, with D tentatively TRBD1 or TRBD2 (5 bases each). Trimming took 5 bases from V and 6 from J, leaving 14 bases between them. CDR1 and CDR2 from the germline V gene are LNHDA and SQIVND (reference sequence). The CDR3 is 14 residues long. The CDR3 coding sequence is TGTGCCAGTAGTGGGGGAGTTTTCCCCAATGAGCAGTTCTTC. As protein: CASSGGVFPNEQFF.

This clone is labeled medium-sized. The chain combines TRBV14 with TRBJ1-2; weak D call: TRBD1 (6 bases). This CDR3 is 18 amino acids long. Trimming shortened V by 0 bases and J by 0 bases, and 17 bases separated the two germline ends. Germline V CDR1 and CDR2: SGHDN, FVKESK. The CDR3 here is CASSQDSVWDTTNYGYTF. CDR3 in DNA: TGTGCCAGCAGCCAAGATTCTGTTTGGGACACAACTAACTATGGCTACACCTTC.

The chain has TRBV9 and TRBJ2-2; D perhaps matches TRBD2 (7 bases). The CDR3 length is 17 residues. Germline lookup yields CDR1 SGDLS and CDR2 YYNGEE. The V gene lost 0 bases and the J gene lost 3 bases, with 15 bases spanning the gap. CDR3 sequence reads: CASSVATGGGDTGELFF. CDR3 DNA: TGTGCCAGCAGCGTAGCTACGGGGGGCGGGGACACCGGGGAGCTGTTTTTT.

The CDR3 region is CATSRARDRQEEQYF. The CDR3 nucleotides are TGTGCCACCAGCAGAGCCCGGGATCGACAGGAGGAGCAGTACTTC. The chain employs TRBV15 and TRBJ2-7, with D maybe TRBD1 (6 bases). The germline V gene encodes CDR1 LNHNV and CDR2 YYDKDF (reference sequence). Trimming cost V 1 base and J 7 bases, with 17 bases left between them. The CDR3 is 15 residues long.

Relative to its sample, this clone is medium-sized. CDR3 nucleotide sequence: TGTGCCAGCAGTAAGGTTGTGGACACCGGGGAGCTGTTTTTT. Protein: CASSKVVDTGELFF. The chain recombines TRBV6-4 with TRBJ2-2; D unclear. V was cut by 5 bases and J by 3 bases, with 10 bases left in between. The CDR3 sequence is 14 residues long. Germline loops: CDR1 MRHNA, CDR2 SNTAGT.